Listed below are T cell receptor beta chains from one sample, sequenced in a study of cytomegalovirus exposure and HLA in healthy donors. Generated by immunoSEQ multiplex PCR, the TCRdb table keeps only in-frame clones and is missing some. Its table lists 45,000 to 55,000 clones. Source material: PBMCs. The receptors stem from a man aged 40-50 years in good health and CMV-seropositive. CDR3s include the opening cysteine and the closing phenylalanine or tryptophan. The D gene is left open where the match is weak.

cdr3_nt	cdr3_aa	v_call	d_call	j_call
TGTGCCATCAGTGAAGGACATCCTAGCAATCAGCCCCAGCATTTT	CAISEGHPSNQPQHF	TRBV10-3	-	TRBJ1-5
TGTGCCACCAGCGATCCCATCGGGTACACTGAAGCTTTCTTT	CATSDPIGYTEAFF	TRBV15	-	TRBJ1-1
TGTGCCAGCAGCGGACAGGGTGAAAAACTGTTTTTT	CASSGQGEKLFF	TRBV9	TRBD1	TRBJ1-4
TGTGCCAGCAGCCCGAGAGGGGGTGGAAATAGCAATCAGCCCCAGCATTTT	CASSPRGGGNSNQPQHF	TRBV7-9	-	TRBJ1-5
TGTGCCAGCAGCTTAGCGGGAGCAGGTGGGACCCAGTACTTC	CASSLAGAGGTQYF	TRBV7-6	-	TRBJ2-5
TGTGCCAGCAGCTTAACCGGGACAGGGGCCTACGAGCAGTACTTC	CASSLTGTGAYEQYF	TRBV5-6	TRBD1	TRBJ2-7
TGCGCCAGCAGCTTGGGGGACAGGGGAAGGGGCTACACCTTC	CASSLGDRGRGYTF	TRBV5-1	TRBD1	TRBJ1-2
TGTGCCAGTAGTATAAGCAGGGATGGCTACGAGCAGTACTTC	CASSISRDGYEQYF	TRBV19	-	TRBJ2-7
TGTGCCAGCAGCGTCAGAAATGAGCAGTTCTTC	CASSVRNEQFF	TRBV9	-	TRBJ2-1
TGTGCCAGCAGCCCCCTCGGCGGGAGATCTCACAATGAGCAGTTCTTC	CASSPLGGRSHNEQFF	TRBV7-9	TRBD2	TRBJ2-1
TGCAGCGCCAAAGGGTCAGGGGCCGACAATGAGCAGTTCTTC	CSAKGSGADNEQFF	TRBV29-1	-	TRBJ2-1
TGTGCCAGCAGCCCAGGACAGGGGAAGGGGAACACTGAAGCTTTCTTT	CASSPGQGKGNTEAFF	TRBV13	TRBD1	TRBJ1-1
TGTGCCAGCAGTTCTGATGTAGCGGGTCTTCTCACAGATACGCAGTATTTT	CASSSDVAGLLTDTQYF	TRBV27	TRBD2	TRBJ2-3
TGCGCCAGCACCCCCGGGGATCTGGACGAGCAGTACTTC	CASTPGDLDEQYF	TRBV10-1	-	TRBJ2-7
TGTGCCAGTAGTGCAGGGACACTTGAAGCTTTCTTT	CASSAGTLEAFF	TRBV19	-	TRBJ1-1
TGTGCCAGCAGCCGGAGAAGAACAAATTCACCCCTCCACTTT	CASSRRRTNSPLHF	TRBV7-8	-	TRBJ1-6
TGTGCCAGCAGCAGATTGGGGGGACAGGGGAATGAAAAACTGTTTTTT	CASSRLGGQGNEKLFF	TRBV9	TRBD1	TRBJ1-4
TGTGCCAGCAGCTCGAACGGACAGGGTGGAGAAAAACTGTTTTTT	CASSSNGQGGEKLFF	TRBV7-7	TRBD1	TRBJ1-4
TGTGCCAGCAGCCGAGACTCCTCAGGGAATTGGCAGCCCCAGCATTTT	CASSRDSSGNWQPQHF	TRBV7-2	-	TRBJ1-5
TGTGCCATAACCGGACTCCACAAGGCGATTAGCAATCAGCCCCAGCATTTT	CAITGLHKAISNQPQHF	TRBV5-6	-	TRBJ1-5
TGTGCCAGCAGTTACAGGGGAGTGGTCACTGAAGCTTTCTTT	CASSYRGVVTEAFF	TRBV2	TRBD1	TRBJ1-1
TGTGCCAGCTCACCATGGGAGGACAGGTGGAGCAATCAGCCCCAGCATTTT	CASSPWEDRWSNQPQHF	TRBV18	TRBD1	TRBJ1-5
TGCAGCGTCACCGGGACAGGGCAGCAGTACTTC	CSVTGTGQQYF	TRBV29-1	TRBD1	TRBJ2-7
TGCGCCAGCAGTGAGTCGAGGGGGTGGGGCACAGATACGCAGTATTTT	CASSESRGWGTDTQYF	TRBV10-2	-	TRBJ2-3
TGTGCCAGCAGTTTTTTATCAACAGGGGAATATCAGCCCCAGCATTTT	CASSFLSTGEYQPQHF	TRBV28	TRBD1	TRBJ1-5
TGTGCCAGCAGTGATTTGGGCGCCACGCAGTATTTT	CASSDLGATQYF	TRBV2	-	TRBJ2-3
TGCGCCAGCAGCCAGGGCCACAAAAACATTCAGTACTTC	CASSQGHKNIQYF	TRBV5-1	-	TRBJ2-4
TGTGCCAGCTCCCTGCTGGACGGGGGTAGCACAGATACGCAGTATTTT	CASSLLDGGSTDTQYF	TRBV5-4	-	TRBJ2-3
TGTGCCAGCAGCAGACTAGCGGGGCCTCAAGAGACCCAGTACTTC	CASSRLAGPQETQYF	TRBV6-4	TRBD2	TRBJ2-5
TGTGCCAGCAGCTCGGCGGGGCTAAACAATGAGCAGTTCTTC	CASSSAGLNNEQFF	TRBV7-9	-	TRBJ2-1
TGTGCCAGCAGCTCAGACAGGCCCTATTCACCCCTCCACTTT	CASSSDRPYSPLHF	TRBV7-2	-	TRBJ1-6
TGTGCCAGCAGTTGGACAGGAAATGAAAAACTGTTTTTT	CASSWTGNEKLFF	TRBV27	TRBD1	TRBJ1-4
TGTGCCAGCAGCCTTGGAGGAGGCTCTGGAAACACCATATATTTT	CASSLGGGSGNTIYF	TRBV28	-	TRBJ1-3
TGCGCCAGCAGCTACGGACTAGCGACGAACACCGGGGAGCTGTTTTTT	CASSYGLATNTGELFF	TRBV5-1	TRBD2	TRBJ2-2
TGCGCCAGCAGCTTGAGACAGGGGGCGGATGGCTACACCTTC	CASSLRQGADGYTF	TRBV5-1	TRBD1	TRBJ1-2
TGTGCCAGCACTCGCGGTACTAGCACAGATACGCAGTATTTT	CASTRGTSTDTQYF	TRBV6-5	-	TRBJ2-3
TGTGCCAGCAGTGACGACAGGGCGGTCACCGGGGAGCTGTTTTTT	CASSDDRAVTGELFF	TRBV2	TRBD1	TRBJ2-2
TGTGCCACCAGCAGAGATTCTGAGCTGGTGGAGCAGTACTTC	CATSRDSELVEQYF	TRBV15	-	TRBJ2-7
TGCGCCAGCAGCCAGGGCTTCGGGACTAGCGGGGGTCCCACGTTCTTC	CASSQGFGTSGGPTFF	TRBV4-3	TRBD2	TRBJ2-1
TGCGCCAGCAGCTTGGCTAGCGGGGGGCTCGATACGCAGTATTTT	CASSLASGGLDTQYF	TRBV5-1	TRBD2	TRBJ2-3
TGTGCCAGCAGCTTAGTACGGCAGGGGGCCTCCTACGAGCAGTACTTC	CASSLVRQGASYEQYF	TRBV11-2	TRBD1	TRBJ2-7
TGTGCCAGCAGCCGACAGACAGGGAATTCCCCAGATACGCAGTATTTT	CASSRQTGNSPDTQYF	TRBV9	TRBD1	TRBJ2-3
TGTGCCAGCAGCTTAACGGGCGGGGGCCCCACCGGGGAGCTGTTTTTT	CASSLTGGGPTGELFF	TRBV7-3	-	TRBJ2-2
TGCGCCAGCAGCCCGCGGGGGGCCGGATATGAGCAGTTCTTC	CASSPRGAGYEQFF	TRBV4-3	TRBD2	TRBJ2-1
TGTGCCAGTAGTATAAAGGCAGCGGCTCACTACAATGAGCAGTTCTTC	CASSIKAAAHYNEQFF	TRBV19	-	TRBJ2-1
TGTGCCAGTAGTATTGGGGAGACCTACGAGCAGTACTTC	CASSIGETYEQYF	TRBV19	-	TRBJ2-7
TGTGCCAGCAGCTTATCTCGCCTAATAGCCAAAAACATTCAGTACTTC	CASSLSRLIAKNIQYF	TRBV7-2	-	TRBJ2-4
TGTGCCAGCAGCCTAGTCAGGGGGGACAATCAGCCCCAGCATTTT	CASSLVRGDNQPQHF	TRBV28	TRBD1	TRBJ1-5
TGTGCCATCAGTGAGTCTGGGGAGTGGGAGCTGTTTTTT	CAISESGEWELFF	TRBV10-3	-	TRBJ2-2
TGTGCCAGCAGCATAGAGAGGAATAGCAATCAGCCCCAGCATTTT	CASSIERNSNQPQHF	TRBV28	-	TRBJ1-5
TGTGCCAGCAGCCTACAGGGCAACTATGGCTACACCTTC	CASSLQGNYGYTF	TRBV2	-	TRBJ1-2
TGTGCCAGCAGTGATTGGAGTAGCGGGAGGTCGTACGAGCAGTACTTC	CASSDWSSGRSYEQYF	TRBV2	TRBD2	TRBJ2-7
TGCGCCAGCAGTGAGGGGAACACCGGGGAGCTGTTTTTT	CASSEGNTGELFF	TRBV5-1	-	TRBJ2-2
TGTGCCAGCAGTGGCCGAAAGACCCAGTACTTC	CASSGRKTQYF	TRBV6-6	-	TRBJ2-5
TGTGCCAGCAGCTTAAGACTAGCGGGAGGTGCCGGTACGCAGTATTTT	CASSLRLAGGAGTQYF	TRBV7-9	TRBD2	TRBJ2-3
TGTGCCAGCAGCGCCGGACAGGCCTACGAGCAGTACTTC	CASSAGQAYEQYF	TRBV6-1	TRBD1	TRBJ2-7